The present TCR beta chain was sequenced within a study of metastatic and nonmetastatic thyroid tumors. The wider study: Repertoire comparison spanned blood and tumor or nodule tissue of malignant and benign thyroid patients. Study results and limitations: In both blood and tumor samples, TCR beta diversity was reported significantly higher for malignant than benign nodules.

Germline-derived CDR1 and CDR2 are KGHDR and SFDVKD. The CDR3 length is 15 residues. V was cut by 1 base and J by 4 bases, with 12 bases left in between. Authors' methods: A papillary thyroid cancer distant-metastasis classifier was built from CDR3 differences across clinicopathological groups. From the PCR reads, TCRdb re-called clones with MiXCR. The V and J calls come from TCRdb's annotation, not from the publication. This sample has over 15,000 clones, with about 13% found just once. This clone turned up a few times. Its target is unknown. Patients had received no treatment of any kind before thyroid surgery.

This receptor was taken from a female donor with papillary thyroid cancer or a benign thyroid nodule (not recorded which). Some clones in this sample may be carry-over from other donors' samples. The sample consisted of blood. The gene calls are TRBV24-1 and TRBJ2-5, with a tentative D call TRBD2 (5 bases). CDR3 region: CATSDFADEGETQYF. CDR3 DNA: TGTGCCACCAGTGATTTTGCCGATGAGGGAGAGACCCAGTACTTC.